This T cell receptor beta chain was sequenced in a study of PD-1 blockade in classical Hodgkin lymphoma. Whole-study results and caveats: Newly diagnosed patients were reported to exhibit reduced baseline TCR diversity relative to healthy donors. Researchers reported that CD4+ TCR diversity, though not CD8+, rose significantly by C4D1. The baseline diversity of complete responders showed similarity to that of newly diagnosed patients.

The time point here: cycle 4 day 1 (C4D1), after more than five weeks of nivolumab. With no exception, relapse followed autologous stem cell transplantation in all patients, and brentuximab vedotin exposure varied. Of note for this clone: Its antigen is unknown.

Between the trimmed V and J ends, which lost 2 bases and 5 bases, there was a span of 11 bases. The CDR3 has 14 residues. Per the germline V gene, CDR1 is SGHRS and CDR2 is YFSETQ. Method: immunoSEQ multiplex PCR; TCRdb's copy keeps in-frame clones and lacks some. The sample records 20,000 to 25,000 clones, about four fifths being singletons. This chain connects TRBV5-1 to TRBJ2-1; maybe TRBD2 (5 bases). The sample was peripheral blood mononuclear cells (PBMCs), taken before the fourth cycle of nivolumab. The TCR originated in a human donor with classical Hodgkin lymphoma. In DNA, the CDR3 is TGCGCCAGCAGCTTCGGTAGCGCTGACAATGAGCAGTTCTTC. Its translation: CASSFGSADNEQFF.